The T cell receptor (beta chain) under discussion was sequenced for a study of vaccination and CD4 T cells after COVID-19 (dated by TCRdb to between 2021 and 2024). For context, the study as a whole: Convalescent patients had a positive SARS-CoV-2 result on nasal swab PCR, and of these patients, several had mild disease and one had severe disease. In the convalescent cohort there were six males and four females, among whom were two Hispanic individuals, seven Caucasians, two Asians and one multiracial person. Participants got two doses of the Pfizer-BioNTech BNT162b2 vaccine (n=8) or two doses of the Moderna mRNA-1273 vaccine (n=2). Post-COVID blood samples were collected from convalescent patients a median of approximately 93 days after diagnosis, with a range of roughly 30 to 170 days. The time from the second vaccine dose to post-vaccine blood sampling had a median of roughly 72 days and ranged from about 14 to 241 days. For stimulating the cultures, overlapping spike peptide pools were used, derived from SARS-CoV-2 as well as from the common cold coronaviruses HCoV-NL63, HCoV-OC43 and HCoV-229E. As controls, cultures received a CEFX viral epitope pool (the positive control), an HIV-1 Nef peptide pool (the negative control), or no peptide at all. In under twelve COVID-19 convalescent patients and a few infection-naive healthy vaccine recipients, researchers compared the spike-specific CD4+ TCR repertoire from before mRNA vaccination with the repertoire from after.

Library preparation employed PCR. TCR sequencing of DNA from cultured CD4+ T cells used the Oncomine TCR Beta short-read assay at the Johns Hopkins FTIC core. The QIAamp micro DNA kit was used to extract genomic DNA from the cultured CD4+ T cells. Oncomine TCR Beta libraries made from cultured CD4+ T cells were pooled using unique dual indexes and sequenced on an Illumina iSeq 100. In the paper's pipeline: Non-productive sequences were filtered out, and CDR3s that did not start with C, did not end with F or W, or were shorter than 7 amino acids were discarded. The MANAFEST web application was used to identify antigen-specific clonotypes by comparing peptide-stimulated wells against reference wells and other culture wells. Positive clones required FDR below 0.05, an odds ratio above 5, and productive frequency above 0.1% in at least two of three replicate wells. Clonotypes that were significantly expanded in both SARS-CoV-2 spike wells and at least one common cold coronavirus spike condition were defined as cross-reactive. Similarity between CDR3 sequences was evaluated in R version 3.6.1 using Levenshtein distances (stringdist) and unrooted phylogenetic trees (ape). TCRdb trimmed the raw reads at Q25, called clones with MiXCR and kept productive beta chains. Rows merge per CDR3 protein into single entries with the most common DNA and genes. The V and J calls were not made by the authors but by TCRdb's processing. Across this sample there are about 14,000 distinct CDR3 sequences, with roughly 45% seen only once. The ten top clones hold approximately 13% of the sample.

The treatment or condition label here, explained by the study, means: approximately nine-day PBMC culture with coronavirus spike peptide pools or control peptides (ViraFEST assay). The study used the ViraFEST assay, which expanded antigen-specific T cells with peptide pools and then identified expanded clonotypes by TCR sequencing. Positive SARS-CoV-2 PCR tests in the convalescent patients dated from March to December 2020, before Alpha, Beta and Delta variants emerged in the United States. PBMCs were cultured at two million per well in IMDM supplemented with roughly 5% human AB serum and 8 to 10 IU/ml IL-2, with about 11 ug/ml peptide pools added. On days 3 and 7, half of the culture medium was replaced with fresh IL-2-containing medium. Once the cells had been in culture for about 10 days, the EasySep CD4+ T cell isolation kit was used to isolate CD4+ T cells by negative selection. Ficoll-Paque Plus gradient centrifugation was used to isolate PBMCs from whole blood, and the isolated PBMCs were then either used fresh or cryopreserved at -140C. In general, triplicate wells were set up for every culture condition.

Of note for this clonotype: Its specific antigen is unknown. One base away there is no much larger clone; base qualities are not given.

What the authors observed across the whole study: Among convalescent patients, a median approximately 88% of the SARS-CoV-2-reactive clones seen after vaccination appeared only after vaccination, which suggests priming specific to the vaccine. The median number of SARS-CoV-2-reactive clonotypes rose from around 21 after infection to roughly 38 after vaccination, but the change was not significant. Of the vaccine-specific clones in convalescent patients, 304 of 307, or nearly all, reacted only to SARS-CoV-2 spike and did not cross-react with common cold coronaviruses. The number of convalescent patients in the study was relatively small, and the study did not examine early timepoints following natural infection.

Sequencing was carried out using CD4+ T cells from blood, cultured in vitro. The clonotype comes from a human donor who had recovered from COVID-19.

CDR3 protein: CASSRDRQSTDTQYF. DNA sequence: TGTGCCAGCTCACGGGACAGGCAAAGCACAGATACGCAGTATTTT. The rearrangement combines TRBV18 with TRBJ2-3, with 8 middle bases fitting TRBD1. The CDR3 has 15 amino acids, counting the end cysteine and phenylalanine. Only the CDR3 region is kept as DNA, spanning 45 bases read in frame from base 1. Relative to germline, V is missing 4 bases and J is missing 0 bases, with 3 bases of the junction outside any gene match. Based on the germline V gene, the CDR1 and CDR2 sequences are KGHSH and LQKENI.